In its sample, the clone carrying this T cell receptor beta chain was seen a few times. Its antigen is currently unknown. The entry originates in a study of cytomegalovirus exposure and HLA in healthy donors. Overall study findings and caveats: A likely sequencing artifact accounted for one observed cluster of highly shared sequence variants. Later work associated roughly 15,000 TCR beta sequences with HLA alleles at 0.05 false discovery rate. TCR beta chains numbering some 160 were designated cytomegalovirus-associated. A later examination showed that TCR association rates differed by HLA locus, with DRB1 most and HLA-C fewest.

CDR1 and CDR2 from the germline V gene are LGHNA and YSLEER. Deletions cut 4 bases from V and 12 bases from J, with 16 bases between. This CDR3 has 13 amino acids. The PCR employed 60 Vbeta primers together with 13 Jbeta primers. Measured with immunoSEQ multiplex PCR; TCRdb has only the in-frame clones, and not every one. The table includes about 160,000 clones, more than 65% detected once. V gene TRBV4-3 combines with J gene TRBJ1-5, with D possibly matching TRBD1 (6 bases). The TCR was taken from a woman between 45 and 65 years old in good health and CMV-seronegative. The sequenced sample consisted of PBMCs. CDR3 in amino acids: CASSLTRWGLQHF. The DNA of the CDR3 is TGCGCCAGCAGCCTAACGCGGTGGGGGCTCCAGCATTTT.